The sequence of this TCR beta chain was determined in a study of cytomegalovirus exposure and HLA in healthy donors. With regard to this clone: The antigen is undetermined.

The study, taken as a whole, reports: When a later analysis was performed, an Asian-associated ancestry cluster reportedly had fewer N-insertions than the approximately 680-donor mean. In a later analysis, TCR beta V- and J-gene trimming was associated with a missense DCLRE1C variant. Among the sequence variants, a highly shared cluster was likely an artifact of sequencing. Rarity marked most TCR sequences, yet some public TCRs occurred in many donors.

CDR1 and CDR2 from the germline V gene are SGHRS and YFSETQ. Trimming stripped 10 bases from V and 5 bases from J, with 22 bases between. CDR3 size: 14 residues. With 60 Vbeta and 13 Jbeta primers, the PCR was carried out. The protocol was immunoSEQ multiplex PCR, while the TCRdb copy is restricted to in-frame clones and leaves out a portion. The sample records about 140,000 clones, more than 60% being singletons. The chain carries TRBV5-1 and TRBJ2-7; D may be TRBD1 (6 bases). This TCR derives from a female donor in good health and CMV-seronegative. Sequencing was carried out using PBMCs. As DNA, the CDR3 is TGCGCCTCCTGTCAGGGGCCGTTGCAGCACGAGCAGTACTTC. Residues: CASCQGPLQHEQYF.